This entry features one T cell receptor (beta chain) sequence. Antigen: not known. Authors of the study amplified TCR beta CDR3 regions from RNA transcripts. With the HTBI primer set, the TCR CDR3 went through a first round of RT-PCR. TCRdb independently ran MiXCR on the multiplex PCR reads; one entry per CDR3 protein. The sample records roughly 380,000 distinct CDR3 sequences, around 13% being singletons. This sample is part of a study of T cells in Graves' hyperthyroidism and ophthalmopathy. The CDR3 totals 16 residues. Between the trimmed V and J ends, which lost 7 bases and 0 bases, there was a span of 16 bases. Germline assignment: CDR1 SNHLY and CDR2 FYNNEI. Overall study results and limits: Model-based prediction identified ophthalmopathy a median about 7 months prior to its onset. Most clonotypes expanded in the thyroid (above 0.001) were also present in blood. A 13 V-J signature model discriminated ophthalmopathy versus stable hyperthyroidism.

This TCR was sampled from a woman aged 55-69 years with Graves' hyperthyroidism. The specimen sequenced was blood. This chain uses TRBV2 with TRBJ1-3, with D maybe TRBD1 (6 bases). The CDR3 here is CASTSLQGLSGNTIYF. CDR3 in DNA: TGTGCCAGCACCTCCCTACAGGGCCTCTCTGGAAACACCATATATTTT.